This entry lists 32 T cell receptor beta chains sequenced from one sample in a study of cytomegalovirus exposure and HLA in healthy donors. Vbeta (60) and Jbeta (13) primers were used in the PCR. The method was immunoSEQ multiplex PCR; TCRdb's version includes in-frame clones alone and lacks a portion of them. The sample yields 210,000 or so clones, 77% seen once. The sequenced sample consisted of PBMCs. These receptors were collected from a woman aged 25 to 39 in good health and CMV-seropositive.

The CDR3 is CASSQFDRDTGELFF. The CDR3 DNA reads TGCGCCAGCAGCCAATTCGACAGAGACACCGGGGAGCTGTTTTTT. The chain is built from TRBV4-3 and TRBJ2-2, with D tentatively TRBD1 (5 bases). The CDR3 runs to 15 residues. Trimming left V 2 bases short and J 3 bases short, with 10 bases between. Per the germline V gene, CDR1 is LGHNA and CDR2 is YSLEER.

In this sample, this clone turned up once. This chain joins TRBV19 and TRBJ1-1, with unresolved D. Trimming left V 1 base short and J 4 bases short, with 13 bases between. The CDR3 is made up of 15 amino acids. Germline V lookup: CDR1 LNHDA, CDR2 SQIVND (reference sequence). In DNA, the CDR3 is TGTGCCAGTAGTATAGGTCGGGTGGTAGGCACTGAAGCTTTCTTT. Its protein is CASSIGRVVGTEAFF.

The gene calls are TRBV7-3 and TRBJ2-7; 10 bases match TRBD2. Unmatched junction bases numbered 8, after V lost 5 bases and J lost 4 bases. Germline V gene lookup returns CDR1 SGHTA and CDR2 FQGTGA. The CDR3 totals 15 residues. Here the CDR3 reads CASSTASGSRYEQYF. In nucleotides, the CDR3 is TGTGCCAGCAGCACCGCTAGCGGGAGTAGGTACGAGCAGTACTTC.

The chain has TRBV13 and TRBJ2-2, with TRBD2 matching 9 bases. Trimming took 0 bases from V and 4 from J; bases not matched to a gene: 0. This CDR3 is built from 15 residues. CDR1 PRHDT and CDR2 FYEKMQ come from the germline V gene (reference sequence). The CDR3 DNA is TGTGCCAGCAGCTTAGGAGCGGGGGGCACCGGGGAGCTGTTTTTT. The encoded protein is CASSLGAGGTGELFF.

V gene TRBV11-2 combines with J gene TRBJ2-5; tentatively, D is TRBD1 (5 bases). Trimming cost V 2 bases and J 1 base, with 11 bases left between them. Germline loops: CDR1 SGHAT, CDR2 FQNNGV. This CDR3 comprises 15 residues. The CDR3, as DNA: TGTGCCAGCAGCTTACAGGGCGCGATCCAAGAGACCCAGTACTTC. It codes for CASSLQGAIQETQYF.

The chain has TRBV4-2 and TRBJ1-4, with D perhaps matching TRBD1 (5 bases). The CDR3 totals 18 residues. From germline, CDR1 is LGHNA and CDR2 YNFKEQ. V lost 0 bases and J 0 bases, leaving 14 bases between the germline ends. The CDR3 nucleotides are TGTGCCAGCAGCCAAGATTGGGGCATGACCGCAACTAATGAAAAACTGTTTTTT. Translating it yields CASSQDWGMTATNEKLFF.

This clone was seen once. The chain has TRBV5-1 and TRBJ1-1, with D perhaps TRBD1 (6 bases). V was cut by 4 bases and J by 1 base, with 11 bases left in between. The germline CDR1 and CDR2 sequences are SGHRS and YFSETQ. This CDR3 is 14 amino acids long. The CDR3 DNA reads as TGCGCCAGCAGCCCCGGGACAAAGAACACTGAAGCTTTCTTT. Translated: CASSPGTKNTEAFF.

The chain carries TRBV7-8 and TRBJ1-5, with TRBD1 matching over 7 bases. The CDR3 length is 15 residues. The V gene end was trimmed by 3 bases and the J gene end by 2 bases; junction bases not matched to a gene: 4. Germline CDR1 reads SGHVS; CDR2 reads FQNEAQ. This chain's CDR3 is CASSFSGQGNQPQHF. The CDR3 coding sequence is TGTGCCAGCAGCTTCTCAGGACAGGGCAATCAGCCCCAGCATTTT.

This rearrangement joins TRBV7-9 to TRBJ2-6, with D perhaps matching TRBD1 (5 bases). This CDR3 is built from 19 residues. Germline assignment: CDR1 SEHNR and CDR2 FQNEAQ (reference sequence). Trimming took off 4 bases at V and 0 bases at J, with 19 bases between the two ends. CDR3 sequence: CASSSPPSQGSSGANVLTF. Written as DNA, the CDR3 is TGTGCCAGCAGCTCGCCCCCCTCCCAGGGAAGCTCTGGGGCCAACGTCCTGACTTTC.

This clone has at least ten counts. The chain has TRBV10-3 and TRBJ2-3; weak D call: TRBD2 (5 bases). In germline, CDR1 is ENHRY, CDR2 SYGVKD. V was clipped by 4 bases and J by 2 bases, with 10 bases between them. There are 14 residues in the CDR3. In DNA, the CDR3 is TGTGCCATCAGTGGTACGGGAACCACAGATACGCAGTATTTT. Encoded protein: CAISGTGTTDTQYF.

The rearrangement joins TRBV15 to TRBJ1-1; D is perhaps TRBD1 (5 bases). Trimming took 3 bases from V and 3 from J, leaving 14 bases between them. Germline V CDR1 and CDR2: LNHNV, YYDKDF (reference sequence). CDR3 length: 15 residues. CDR3 region: CATSRVEGEDTEAFF. CDR3 sequence (DNA): TGTGCCACCAGCAGGGTGGAAGGGGAAGACACTGAAGCTTTCTTT.

The chain has TRBV27 and TRBJ1-2, with TRBD1 matching over 10 bases. Trimming removed 4 bases from V and 6 bases from J; junction bases left unmatched: 2. This CDR3 region has 13 residues. Germline V lookup: CDR1 MNHEY, CDR2 SMNVEV (reference sequence). CDR3 sequence reads: CASSSDRGDGYTF. The CDR3 bases are TGTGCCAGCAGTTCGGACAGGGGGGATGGCTACACCTTC.

The J gene is TRBJ2-3, the V gene TRBV11-1, with TRBD2 as a possible D gene (6 bases). V gave up 2 bases and J gave up 6 bases, with 9 bases separating them. Germline CDR1 SGHAT, CDR2 FQDESV (reference sequence). There are 13 residues in the CDR3. The CDR3 reads CASSLWLADTQYF. The CDR3 coding sequence is TGTGCCAGCAGCTTATGGCTAGCGGATACGCAGTATTTT.

This chain joins TRBV29-1 and TRBJ2-5; D unresolved. This CDR3 comprises 14 residues. V was shortened by 1 base and J by 2 bases, with 11 bases between the two germline ends. Germline CDR1 reads SQVTM; CDR2 reads ANQGSEA. The CDR3 protein is CSVEARLNQETQYF. In nucleotides, the CDR3 is TGCAGCGTTGAAGCTCGACTTAATCAAGAGACCCAGTACTTC.

This clone has just a few counts. The J gene is TRBJ2-6, the V gene TRBV6-1, with D perhaps TRBD1 (6 bases). This CDR3 is built from 17 residues. V lost 3 bases, J lost 0 bases, and 12 bases lay in between. The germline gives CDR1 MNHNS, CDR2 SASEGT. In nucleotides, the CDR3 is TGTGCCAGCAGTGACGGGACAACCTACTCTGGGGCCAACGTCCTGACTTTC. This gives the protein CASSDGTTYSGANVLTF.

This chain links TRBV5-4 with TRBJ2-5, with TRBD1 matching over 9 bases. The germline V gene has CDR1 SGHNT and CDR2 YYREEE (reference sequence). J lost 4 bases, V lost 5 bases, and 12 bases had no gene match. The CDR3 runs to 16 residues. CDR3 sequence reads: CASRGPGQGIGETQYF. CDR3 nucleotides: TGTGCCAGCAGAGGACCGGGACAGGGAATTGGAGAGACCCAGTACTTC.

Only a few counts were recorded for this clone. The rearrangement uses TRBV29-1 and TRBJ1-3; D is unclear. V was shortened by 7 bases and J by 2 bases, with 18 bases between the two germline ends. This CDR3 has 15 amino acids. Germline assignment: CDR1 SQVTM and CDR2 ANQGSEA. CDR3 nucleotide sequence: TGCAGCGCGGGATGGACGGTGGGCCCTGGAAACACCATATATTTT. Amino acids: CSAGWTVGPGNTIYF.

This chain links TRBV5-1 with TRBJ2-7; TRBD1 aligns across 7 bases. The length of the CDR3 is 13 residues. Trimming cost V 5 bases and J 2 bases; bases outside gene matches: 4. Germline CDR1 and CDR2: SGHRS and YFSETQ. The CDR3 sequence is CASSKQGPYEQYF. The DNA for the CDR3 is TGCGCCAGCAGTAAACAGGGGCCCTACGAGCAGTACTTC.

Here the CDR3 DNA reads TGCAGCGTCACCACTAGCGGGGGGGCAACAGATACGCAGTATTTT. It encodes CSVTTSGGATDTQYF. The chain carries TRBV29-1 and TRBJ2-3; 13 nucleotides line up with TRBD2. From germline, CDR1 is SQVTM and CDR2 ANQGSEA. The CDR3 loop spans 15 amino acids. V lost 6 bases and J lost 3; bases outside the gene matches: 6.

The chain combines TRBV5-6 with TRBJ1-1; D uncertain. This CDR3 is 11 amino acids long. From germline, CDR1 is SGHDT and CDR2 YYEEEE. Trimming removed 0 bases from V and 7 bases from J, with 4 bases in between. DNA of the CDR3: TGTGCCAGCAGCTTGGGACATGAAGCTTTCTTT. Residues: CASSLGHEAFF.

This chain links TRBV2 with TRBJ2-5; 13 positions agree with TRBD2. Germline CDR1 SNHLY, CDR2 FYNNEI. The length of the CDR3 is 14 residues. DNA for the CDR3: TGTGCTAAGGACGGACTAGCGGGAGAAGAGACCCAGTACTTC. It encodes CAKDGLAGEETQYF.

CDR3 loop: CASSLVGQGVYNEQFF. The CDR3 DNA reads as TGTGCCAGCAGCTTGGTGGGACAGGGGGTGTACAATGAGCAGTTCTTC. The chain employs TRBV5-4 and TRBJ2-1, with 11 bases matching TRBD1. Per germline, CDR1 SGHNT and CDR2 YYREEE (reference sequence). V shed 0 bases, J shed 4 bases, and the junction held 3 bases outside the gene matches. CDR3 length: 16 residues.

This chain links TRBV27 with TRBJ1-2; 8 bases agree with TRBD1. Germline values: CDR1 MNHEY, CDR2 SMNVEV (reference sequence). The CDR3 extends over 15 amino acids. V lost 0 bases to trimming and J lost 7 bases; unmatched junction nucleotides: 7. DNA of the CDR3: TGTGCCAGCAGTTTATCCCCGTCCAGGGGGCTTGGCTACACCTTC. Its translation: CASSLSPSRGLGYTF.

The V and J genes are TRBV5-1 and TRBJ2-7; D is unresolved. V was shortened by 7 bases and J by 3 bases, with 11 bases between the two germline ends. Germline V gives CDR1 SGHRS, CDR2 YFSETQ. The CDR3 loop spans 12 amino acids. CDR3 in amino acids: CASGQELYEQYF. CDR3 sequence (DNA): TGCGCCAGCGGGCAGGAACTCTACGAGCAGTACTTC. Based on the CDR3 plus reference TRBV5-1 and TRBJ2-7, the full variable domain is KAGVTQTPRYLIKTRGQQVTLSCSPISGHRSVSWYQQTPGQGLQFLFEYFSETQRNKGNFPGRFSGRQFSNSRSEMNVSTLELGDSALYLCASGQELYEQYFGPGTRLTVT.

The chain is built from TRBV6-5 and TRBJ2-1, with 7 bases aligning to TRBD2. Germline V CDR1 and CDR2: MNHEY, SVGAGI. J gave up 1 base and V 2 bases, and 5 bases lay outside the gene matches. The CDR3 length is 16 residues. DNA of the CDR3: TGTGCCAGCAGTTACATCCCAGCGGGGTCCTACAATGAGCAGTTCTTC. Translation gives CASSYIPAGSYNEQFF.

This clone was counted once. The chain uses TRBV5-4 and TRBJ2-7; perhaps TRBD1 as D (6 bases). Trimming removed 0 bases at V and 0 bases at J, with 16 bases between. This CDR3 is built from 17 residues. The germline gives CDR1 SGHNT, CDR2 YYREEE (reference sequence). The CDR3 loop is CASSLADRWGSSYEQYF. CDR3 DNA: TGTGCCAGCAGCTTGGCCGACAGGTGGGGGAGCTCCTACGAGCAGTACTTC.

V usage is TRBV28 and J usage is TRBJ2-5; 8 bases map to TRBD2. Germline CDR1 and CDR2: MDHEN and SYDVKM. J gave up 4 bases and V 4 bases, and 8 bases lay outside the gene matches. This CDR3 has 15 residues. The CDR3 here is CASSSGGRQGETQYF. The DNA for the CDR3 is TGTGCCAGCAGTTCCGGCGGGAGGCAGGGAGAGACCCAGTACTTC.

This clone is a singleton in its sample. In DNA form, the CDR3 reads TGTGCCAGCAGTGAAGCGCTCGGTTTCTATGGCTACACCTTC. This translates into CASSEALGFYGYTF. V gene TRBV6-1 combines with J gene TRBJ1-2; D is ambiguous. CDR3 length equals 14 residues. V shed 0 bases and J shed 4 bases, with 9 bases lying between them. From germline, CDR1 is MNHNS and CDR2 SASEGT.

The CDR3 spells CASSLGGQGTWETQYF. CDR3 DNA: TGTGCCAGCAGCCTTGGAGGACAGGGGACTTGGGAGACCCAGTACTTC. V and J are TRBV5-4 and TRBJ2-5, with 9 bases identical to TRBD1. From germline, CDR1 is SGHNT and CDR2 YYREEE (reference sequence). V lost 4 bases to trimming and J lost 5 bases; unmatched junction nucleotides: 12. The CDR3 runs 16 residues.

This rearrangement joins TRBV4-2 to TRBJ2-7, with D possibly matching TRBD2 (5 bases). Trimming took off 1 base at V and 6 bases at J, with 13 bases between the two ends. Germline CDR1 reads LGHNA; CDR2 reads YNFKEQ. This CDR3 contains 14 residues. CDR3 DNA: TGTGCCAGCAGCCAAGGTGGAGTCGGGGTCGAGCAGTACTTC. Amino acids: CASSQGGVGVEQYF.

The rearrangement joins TRBV2 to TRBJ1-5; tentatively, D is TRBD1 (5 bases). CDR1 is SNHLY, CDR2 FYNNEI, per germline. CDR3 length: 14 amino acids. V was trimmed by 2 bases and J by 4 bases, leaving 9 bases between them. CDR3 loop: CASSEPGLNQPQHF. Here the CDR3 DNA reads TGTGCCAGCAGTGAACCAGGGCTAAATCAGCCCCAGCATTTT.

The chain carries TRBV2 and TRBJ2-3; TRBD2 aligns across 12 bases. Germline CDR1 reads SNHLY; CDR2 reads FYNNEI. Trimming took 6 bases from V and 4 from J; bases not matched to a gene: 14. This CDR3 is 18 amino acids long. The CDR3, as DNA: TGTGCCAGCAGCTCACCCGGGACTAGCGGGCGAGGATCAGATACGCAGTATTTT. Protein product: CASSSPGTSGRGSDTQYF.